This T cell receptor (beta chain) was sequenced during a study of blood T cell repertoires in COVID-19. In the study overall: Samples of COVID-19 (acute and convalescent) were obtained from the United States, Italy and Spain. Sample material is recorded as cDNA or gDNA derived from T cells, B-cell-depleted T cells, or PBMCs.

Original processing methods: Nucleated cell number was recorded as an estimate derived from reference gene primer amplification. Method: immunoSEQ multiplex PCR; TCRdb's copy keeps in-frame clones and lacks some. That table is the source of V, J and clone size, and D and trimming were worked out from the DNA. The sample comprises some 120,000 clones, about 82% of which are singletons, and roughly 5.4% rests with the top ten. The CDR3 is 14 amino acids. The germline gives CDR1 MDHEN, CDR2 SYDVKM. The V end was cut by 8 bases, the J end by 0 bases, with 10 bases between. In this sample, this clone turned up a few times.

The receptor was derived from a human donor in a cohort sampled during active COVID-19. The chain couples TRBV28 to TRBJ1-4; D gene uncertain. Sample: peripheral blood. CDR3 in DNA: TGTGCCAGCTCCCGTGCGGCAACTAATGAAAAACTGTTTTTT. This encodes CASSRAATNEKLFF.